The rows below give T cell receptor beta chains drawn from one sample of a study of cytomegalovirus exposure and HLA in healthy donors. TCRdb's table, derived via immunoSEQ multiplex PCR, lists solely in-frame clones and lacks some. Of about 120,000 clones listed, roughly four fifths were seen once; the top ten hold about 16%. Sequencing input: PBMCs. The receptor source for this set is a man aged 45-65 years in good health and CMV-seropositive. Both conserved end residues are part of each CDR3. The D gene is left open where the match is weak. The size field is filled for only some rows; it gives once, few, many or a size class.

V: TRBV6-6
D: .
size: few
J: TRBJ1-2
DNA: TGTGCCAGCAAGGGGGGGGAAAATGGCTACACCTTC
CDR3: CASKGGENGYTF

V: TRBV18
D: TRBD1
size: .
J: TRBJ1-1
DNA: TGTGCCAGCTCAGATGGGACAGGGTGGGCGTTCACTGAAGCTTTCTTT
CDR3: CASSDGTGWAFTEAFF

V: TRBV2
D: TRBD1
size: .
J: TRBJ1-1
DNA: TGTGCCAGCACTATGACAGGGATTAACACTGAAGCTTTCTTT
CDR3: CASTMTGINTEAFF

V: TRBV7-9
D: .
size: once
J: TRBJ2-3
DNA: TGTGCCAGCAGCTTTCCGTTTAGCGAGGTTGAAGATACGCAGTATTTT
CDR3: CASSFPFSEVEDTQYF

V: TRBV27
D: TRBD1
size: once
J: TRBJ1-4
DNA: TGTGCCAGCAGTTCGTGGGAAACAGGGGCGGAAGAAAAACTGTTTTTT
CDR3: CASSSWETGAEEKLFF

V: TRBV7-2
D: TRBD1
size: few
J: TRBJ2-1
DNA: TGTGCCAGCAGCAAGACAGGGAACGGTGAGCAGTTCTTC
CDR3: CASSKTGNGEQFF

V: TRBV7-2
D: TRBD1
size: .
J: TRBJ1-5
DNA: TGTGCCAGCAGCAAACAGGGGGCGCTGGGTCAGCCCCAGCATTTT
CDR3: CASSKQGALGQPQHF

V: TRBV5-4
D: TRBD2
size: .
J: TRBJ2-1
DNA: TGTGCCAGCAGCTTGGCGGCTAGCGGGCCCAATGAGCAGTTCTTC
CDR3: CASSLAASGPNEQFF

V: TRBV7-7
D: .
size: .
J: TRBJ2-5
DNA: TGTGCTAGCAGCTCTACAGGGATTACGACCCAGTACTTC
CDR3: CASSSTGITTQYF

V: TRBV19
D: TRBD2
size: .
J: TRBJ2-1
DNA: TGTGCCAGTAGTATCCAAGCGGGAGGGTTTAATGAGCAGTTCTTC
CDR3: CASSIQAGGFNEQFF

V: TRBV11-2
D: .
size: few
J: TRBJ2-1
DNA: TGTGCCAGCAGCTCTCGGTCCTACAATGAGCAGTTCTTC
CDR3: CASSSRSYNEQFF

V: TRBV9
D: .
size: .
J: TRBJ2-7
DNA: TGTGCCAGCAGCGTAGACGAGACTGAATACGATAGCCCCTACGAGCAGTACTTC
CDR3: CASSVDETEYDSPYEQYF

V: TRBV5-5
D: .
size: .
J: TRBJ2-3
DNA: TGTGCCAGCAGCTTTCCCCAGGGAACAGATACGCAGTATTTT
CDR3: CASSFPQGTDTQYF

V: TRBV6-5
D: TRBD1
size: .
J: TRBJ2-7
DNA: TGTGCCAGCATTCGGACAGGGGGCCATTCCTACGAGCAGTACTTC
CDR3: CASIRTGGHSYEQYF

V: TRBV28
D: TRBD2
size: .
J: TRBJ2-2
DNA: TGTGCCAGCAGTCTTAGCGGGAGGGCCAACGGGGAGCTGTTTTTT
CDR3: CASSLSGRANGELFF

V: TRBV7-7
D: .
size: .
J: TRBJ2-2
DNA: TGTGCCAGCAGCGCAGTGGGGCGCAACACCGGGGAGCTGTTTTTT
CDR3: CASSAVGRNTGELFF

V: TRBV25-1
D: .
size: .
J: TRBJ2-2
DNA: TGTGCCAGCAGTGATCCCCGGGTAGCGAGCACCGGGGAGCTGTTTTTT
CDR3: CASSDPRVASTGELFF

V: TRBV19
D: .
size: .
J: TRBJ1-4
DNA: TGTGCCAGTAGTGTCCGGGATCAGAAAAAACTGTTTTTT
CDR3: CASSVRDQKKLFF

V: TRBV9
D: .
size: .
J: TRBJ2-7
DNA: TGTGCCAGCAGCCCCTCGAGGAGCTACGAGCAGTACTTC
CDR3: CASSPSRSYEQYF

V: TRBV14
D: .
size: few
J: TRBJ2-3
DNA: TGTGCCAGCAGCCAAGATGGGGCCCCGTTCGATACGCAGTATTTT
CDR3: CASSQDGAPFDTQYF

V: TRBV19
D: TRBD2
size: .
J: TRBJ2-1
DNA: TGTGCCAGTAGTATCCCGACTAGCGCAAGATACAATGAGCAGTTCTTC
CDR3: CASSIPTSARYNEQFF

V: TRBV19
D: .
size: .
J: TRBJ2-1
DNA: TGTGCCAGTAGTTGGCGGAGTTCGGATGAGCAGTTCTTC
CDR3: CASSWRSSDEQFF

V: TRBV11-2
D: .
size: once
J: TRBJ2-1
DNA: TGTGCCAGCAGCTTATCTACAGACAATGAGCAGTTCTTC
CDR3: CASSLSTDNEQFF

V: TRBV7-8
D: .
size: few
J: TRBJ1-1
DNA: TGTGCCAGCAGCTTAGAGCAGGGGATGATGAACACTGAAGCTTTCTTT
CDR3: CASSLEQGMMNTEAFF

V: TRBV5-4
D: TRBD2
size: .
J: TRBJ2-1
DNA: TGTGCCAGCAGCTGGACTAGCGGGGTTACCTACAATGAGCAGTTCTTC
CDR3: CASSWTSGVTYNEQFF

V: TRBV6-5
D: .
size: .
J: TRBJ1-4
DNA: TGTGCCAGCAGTTACGTGGAGGGAAACGAAAAACTGTTTTTT
CDR3: CASSYVEGNEKLFF

V: TRBV6-5
D: TRBD2
size: .
J: TRBJ2-4
DNA: TGTGCCACCTACGGGGCGGGGGGGGCCAAAAACATTCAGTACTTC
CDR3: CATYGAGGAKNIQYF

V: TRBV11-2
D: TRBD1
size: .
J: TRBJ1-4
DNA: TGTGCCAGCAGCTCCCCGGGACAGGGCGGGGAAAAACTGTTTTTT
CDR3: CASSSPGQGGEKLFF

V: TRBV6-5
D: TRBD1
size: .
J: TRBJ1-2
DNA: TGTGCCAGCAGTACCCTCTGGGACAGCTCCTATGGCTACACCTTC
CDR3: CASSTLWDSSYGYTF

V: TRBV5-1
D: TRBD1
size: .
J: TRBJ2-7
DNA: TGCGCCAGCAGCTTTACAGGGGCCAGCTCCTACGAGCAGTACTTC
CDR3: CASSFTGASSYEQYF

V: TRBV27
D: .
size: few
J: TRBJ1-4
DNA: TGTGCCAACAACAGTGCGGGGGAAAAACTGTTTTTT
CDR3: CANNSAGEKLFF

V: TRBV9
D: TRBD2
size: .
J: TRBJ2-7
DNA: TGTGCCAGCAGTCGGGGAGCGGGAGTCCTCTCCTACGAGCAGTACTTC
CDR3: CASSRGAGVLSYEQYF

V: TRBV18
D: TRBD1
size: .
J: TRBJ2-3
DNA: TGTGCCAGCTCACCGAAGGGGGCGCGGGCAGATACGCAGTATTTT
CDR3: CASSPKGARADTQYF

V: TRBV5-4
D: TRBD2
size: .
J: TRBJ2-5
DNA: TGTGCCAGCAGCTTGAGTAAGCGGGGGGGAGAGACCCAGTACTTC
CDR3: CASSLSKRGGETQYF

V: TRBV6-1
D: .
size: .
J: TRBJ2-7
DNA: TGTGCCAGCAGAACTGACGGGACCTACGAGCAGTACTTC
CDR3: CASRTDGTYEQYF

V: TRBV7-9
D: .
size: .
J: TRBJ2-1
DNA: TGTGCCAGCAGCTCCTCTTATGAGCAGTTCTTC
CDR3: CASSSSYEQFF

V: TRBV27
D: TRBD1
size: few
J: TRBJ2-2
DNA: TGTGCCAGCAGTTGGGAATCGACAGGGTACCCCGGGGAGCTGTTTTTT
CDR3: CASSWESTGYPGELFF

V: TRBV27
D: TRBD1
size: once
J: TRBJ1-6
DNA: TGTGCCAGCAGCCGCGGGACAGGGTATCTATCTCTCCACTTT
CDR3: CASSRGTGYLSLHF

V: TRBV6-5
D: TRBD1
size: few
J: TRBJ1-6
DNA: TGTGCCAGCATCGACTCACAGGGGAAAAATTCACCCCTCCACTTT
CDR3: CASIDSQGKNSPLHF

V: TRBV6-5
D: .
size: .
J: TRBJ1-2
DNA: TGTGCCAGCAGCGAAAGGGGGAAGGATGGCTACACCTTC
CDR3: CASSERGKDGYTF

V: TRBV6-1
D: TRBD1
size: few
J: TRBJ1-5
DNA: TGTGCCAGCAGTGGGACAGGGGTCAGTCCAATTCAGCCCCAGCATTTT
CDR3: CASSGTGVSPIQPQHF

V: TRBV13
D: .
size: .
J: TRBJ1-3
DNA: TGTGCCAGCAGCTTCAGGACAGCAGCGGACACCATATATTTT
CDR3: CASSFRTAADTIYF

V: TRBV27
D: .
size: .
J: TRBJ2-7
DNA: TGTGCCAGCAGTTTCGGCTCCTACGAGCAGTACTTC
CDR3: CASSFGSYEQYF

V: TRBV27
D: .
size: .
J: TRBJ2-7
DNA: TGTGCCAGCAGTTTATCGGGCAGGGGCTACGAGCAGTACTTC
CDR3: CASSLSGRGYEQYF

V: TRBV7-2
D: TRBD1
size: .
J: TRBJ2-1
DNA: TGTGCCAGCAGCTTAGCAGGGACAGGGGCCTCCTACAATGAGCAGTTCTTC
CDR3: CASSLAGTGASYNEQFF

V: TRBV12-5
D: TRBD1
size: .
J: TRBJ2-3
DNA: TGTGCTAGTGGTTTTGGACAGGACACAGATACGCAGTATTTT
CDR3: CASGFGQDTDTQYF

V: TRBV10-2
D: TRBD1
size: .
J: TRBJ2-3
DNA: TGCGCCAGCTCCCGAGGGGCAGAGATCGGGACAGGGGGGTATTTT
CDR3: CASSRGAEIGTGGYF

V: TRBV9
D: TRBD1
size: .
J: TRBJ2-7
DNA: TGTGCCAGCAGCGTAGTACAGGGGGCGTTGGACGAGCAGTACTTC
CDR3: CASSVVQGALDEQYF

V: TRBV4-3
D: TRBD2
size: .
J: TRBJ2-1
DNA: TGCGCCAGCGGTCCCCAGCGGGGAGACTACAATGAGCAGTTCTTC
CDR3: CASGPQRGDYNEQFF

V: TRBV27
D: TRBD2
size: .
J: TRBJ2-3
DNA: TGTGCCAGCAGTAACTCTCTAGCGGGGGGGACAGTTGGCACAGATACGCAGTATTTT
CDR3: CASSNSLAGGTVGTDTQYF

V: TRBV27
D: .
size: .
J: TRBJ1-1
DNA: TGTGCCAGCAGGACTTCGAACACTGAAGCTTTCTTT
CDR3: CASRTSNTEAFF

V: TRBV2
D: .
size: .
J: TRBJ2-7
DNA: TGTGCCAGCAGAGACCAGGGATTGGTCTACGAGCAGTACTTC
CDR3: CASRDQGLVYEQYF

V: TRBV5-1
D: TRBD2
size: .
J: TRBJ2-2
DNA: TGCGCCAGCAGCTTAACGGGGGGGAACACCGGGGAGCTGTTTTTT
CDR3: CASSLTGGNTGELFF

V: TRBV27
D: .
size: .
J: TRBJ2-7
DNA: TGTGCCACCTTGTCAGGGGCATTCAACGAGCAGTACTTC
CDR3: CATLSGAFNEQYF

V: TRBV6-4
D: TRBD2
size: .
J: TRBJ2-7
DNA: TGTGCCAGCAGTGTACTAGCGGGAGACAAGCAGCACTTC
CDR3: CASSVLAGDKQHF

V: TRBV6-5
D: TRBD1
size: .
J: TRBJ1-6
DNA: TGTGCCAGCAGTTACTCTGGGGACAGTTCACCCCTCCACTTT
CDR3: CASSYSGDSSPLHF

V: TRBV7-2
D: TRBD1
size: once
J: TRBJ2-1
DNA: TGTGCCAGCAGCCGACAGGGGCCCTACAATGAGCAGTTCTTC
CDR3: CASSRQGPYNEQFF

V: TRBV28
D: TRBD2
size: .
J: TRBJ2-5
DNA: TGTGCCAGCAGTACCTCAGAGGGAGGGGCTCGGGAGCAGTACTTC
CDR3: CASSTSEGGAREQYF

V: TRBV6-1
D: .
size: .
J: TRBJ2-1
DNA: TGTGCCAGCAGCCCACTGAGCTCCTACAATGAGCAGTTCTTC
CDR3: CASSPLSSYNEQFF

V: TRBV11-3
D: .
size: once
J: TRBJ2-6
DNA: TGTGCCAGCAGCCCAAAAGAGGGGGCCAACGTCCTGACTTTC
CDR3: CASSPKEGANVLTF